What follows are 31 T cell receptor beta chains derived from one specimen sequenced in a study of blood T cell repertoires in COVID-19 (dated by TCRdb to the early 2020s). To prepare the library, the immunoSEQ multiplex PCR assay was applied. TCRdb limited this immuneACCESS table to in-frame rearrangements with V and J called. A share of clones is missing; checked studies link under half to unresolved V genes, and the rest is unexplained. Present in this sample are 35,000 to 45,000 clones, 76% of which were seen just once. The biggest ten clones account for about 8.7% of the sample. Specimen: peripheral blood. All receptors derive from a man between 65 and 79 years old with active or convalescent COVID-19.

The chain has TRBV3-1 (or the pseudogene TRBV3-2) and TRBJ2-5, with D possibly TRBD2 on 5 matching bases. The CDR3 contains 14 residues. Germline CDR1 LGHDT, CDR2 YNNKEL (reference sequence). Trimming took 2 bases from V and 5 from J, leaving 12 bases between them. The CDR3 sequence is CASSQLTGSETQYF. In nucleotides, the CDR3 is TGTGCCAGCAGCCAATTGACGGGGTCGGAGACCCAGTACTTC.

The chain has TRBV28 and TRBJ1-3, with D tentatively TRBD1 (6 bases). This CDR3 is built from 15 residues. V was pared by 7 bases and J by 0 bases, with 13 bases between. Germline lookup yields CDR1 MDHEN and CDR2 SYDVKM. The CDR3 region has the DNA TGTGCCAGCACTTTGGGGACAAACTCTGGAAACACCATATATTTT. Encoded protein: CASTLGTNSGNTIYF. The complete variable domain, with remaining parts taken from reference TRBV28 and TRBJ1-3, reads DVKVTQSSRYLVKRTGEKVFLECVQDMDHENMFWYRQDPGLGLRLIYFSYDVKMKEKGDIPEGYSVSREKKERFSLILESASTNQTSMYLCASTLGTNSGNTIYFGEGSWLTVV.

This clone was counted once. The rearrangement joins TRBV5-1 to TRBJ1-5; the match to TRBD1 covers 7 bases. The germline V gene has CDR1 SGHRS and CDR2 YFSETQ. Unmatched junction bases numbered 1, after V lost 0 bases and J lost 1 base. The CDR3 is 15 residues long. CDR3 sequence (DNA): TGCGCCAGCAGCTTGGGGGGACAGAGCAATCAGCCCCAGCATTTT. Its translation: CASSLGGQSNQPQHF.

Here the CDR3 reads CASSGSTGGTEAFF. CDR3 DNA sequence: TGCGCCAGCAGCGGAAGTACCGGGGGCACTGAAGCTTTCTTT. The chain joins TRBV5-1 to TRBJ1-1; D is possibly TRBD1 (5 bases). Germline CDR1 reads SGHRS; CDR2 reads YFSETQ. V lost 4 bases and J lost 4, with 14 bases in between. There are 14 residues in the CDR3.

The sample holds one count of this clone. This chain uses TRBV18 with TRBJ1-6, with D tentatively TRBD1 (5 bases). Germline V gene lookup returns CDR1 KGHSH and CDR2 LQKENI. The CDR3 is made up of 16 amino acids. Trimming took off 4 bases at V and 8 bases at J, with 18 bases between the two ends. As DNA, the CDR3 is TGTGCCAGCTCACGCCGACCGGGGGGGTTCGATTCACCCCTCCACTTT. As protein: CASSRRPGGFDSPLHF.

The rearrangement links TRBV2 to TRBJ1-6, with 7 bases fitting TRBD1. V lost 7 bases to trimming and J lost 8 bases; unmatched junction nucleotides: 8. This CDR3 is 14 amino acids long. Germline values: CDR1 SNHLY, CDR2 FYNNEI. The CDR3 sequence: CASTEGTDYSPLHF. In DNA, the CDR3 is TGTGCCAGCACCGAAGGGACAGACTATTCACCCCTCCACTTT.

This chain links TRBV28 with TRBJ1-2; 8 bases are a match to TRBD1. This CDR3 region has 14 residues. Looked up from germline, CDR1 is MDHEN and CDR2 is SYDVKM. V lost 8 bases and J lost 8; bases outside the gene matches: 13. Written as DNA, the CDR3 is TGTGCCAGCGGGGGGGACAGGCGGAACTCCGGCTACACCTTC. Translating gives CASGGDRRNSGYTF.

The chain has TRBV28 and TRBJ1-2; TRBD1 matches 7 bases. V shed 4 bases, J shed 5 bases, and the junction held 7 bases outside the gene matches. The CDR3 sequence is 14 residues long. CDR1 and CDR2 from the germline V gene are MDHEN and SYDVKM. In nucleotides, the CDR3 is TGTGCCAGCAGTTCGGACAGGCGATCTTATGGCTACACCTTC. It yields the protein CASSSDRRSYGYTF.

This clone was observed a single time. The CDR3 nucleotides read TGTGCCTGGGTACTGTACACTGAAGCTTTCTTT. It yields the protein CAWVLYTEAFF. The rearrangement uses TRBV30 and TRBJ1-1; no clear D gene. From germline, CDR1 is GTSNPN and CDR2 SVGIG (reference sequence). The V end lost 5 bases, the J end lost 3 bases, and 7 bases lay between the germline ends. The CDR3 has 11 residues. Full variable domain (missing parts from reference TRBV30 and TRBJ1-1): SQTIHQWPATLVQPVGSPLSLECTVEGTSNPNLYWYRQAAGRGLQLLFYSVGIGQISSEVPQNLSASRPQDRQFILSSKKLLLSDSGFYLCAWVLYTEAFFGQGTRLTVV.

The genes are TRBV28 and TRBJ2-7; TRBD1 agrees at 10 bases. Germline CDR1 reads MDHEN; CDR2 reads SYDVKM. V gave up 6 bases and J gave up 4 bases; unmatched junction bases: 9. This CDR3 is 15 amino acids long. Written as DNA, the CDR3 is TGTGCCAGCAGCGCCCCGGGACAGGGGTCATACGAGCAGTACTTC. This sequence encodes CASSAPGQGSYEQYF.

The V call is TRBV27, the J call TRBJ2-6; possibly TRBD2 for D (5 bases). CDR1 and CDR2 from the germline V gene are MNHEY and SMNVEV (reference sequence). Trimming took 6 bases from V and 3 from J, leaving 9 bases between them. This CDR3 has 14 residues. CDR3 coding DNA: TGTGCCAGCAGAAAGGGAGTTGGGGCCAACGTCCTGACTTTC. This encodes CASRKGVGANVLTF. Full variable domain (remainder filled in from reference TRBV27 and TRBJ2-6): EAQVTQNPRYLITVTGKKLTVTCSQNMNHEYMSWYRQDPGLGLRQIYYSMNVEVTDKGDVPEGYKVSRKEKRNFPLILESPSPNQTSLYFCASRKGVGANVLTFGAGSRLTVL.

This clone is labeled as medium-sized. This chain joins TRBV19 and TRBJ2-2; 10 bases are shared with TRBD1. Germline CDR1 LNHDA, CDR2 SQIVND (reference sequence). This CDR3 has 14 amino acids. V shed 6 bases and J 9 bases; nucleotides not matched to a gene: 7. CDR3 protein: CASRGQGRRRELFF. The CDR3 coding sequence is TGTGCCAGTAGGGGACAGGGGCGTCGACGGGAGCTGTTTTTT.

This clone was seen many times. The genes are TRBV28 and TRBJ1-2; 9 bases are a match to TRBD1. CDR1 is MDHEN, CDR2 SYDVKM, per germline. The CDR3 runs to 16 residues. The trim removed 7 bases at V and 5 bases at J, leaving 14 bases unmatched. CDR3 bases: TGTGCCAGCAACCTACAGGGGGCCAGCGGCGAATATGGCTACACCTTC. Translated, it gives CASNLQGASGEYGYTF.

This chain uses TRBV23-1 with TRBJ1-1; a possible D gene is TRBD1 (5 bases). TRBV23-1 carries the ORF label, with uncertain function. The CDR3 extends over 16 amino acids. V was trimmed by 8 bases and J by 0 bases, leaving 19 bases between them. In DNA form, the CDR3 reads TGCGCCAGCGGCGAAAGGGGCGAATACATGAACACTGAAGCTTTCTTT. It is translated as CASGERGEYMNTEAFF.

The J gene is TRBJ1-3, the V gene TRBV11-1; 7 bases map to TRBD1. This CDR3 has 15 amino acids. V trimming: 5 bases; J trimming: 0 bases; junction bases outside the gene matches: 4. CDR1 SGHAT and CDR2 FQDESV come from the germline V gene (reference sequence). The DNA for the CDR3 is TGTGCCAGCAGCCCGGGGACAGCCTCTGGAAACACCATATATTTT. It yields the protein CASSPGTASGNTIYF.

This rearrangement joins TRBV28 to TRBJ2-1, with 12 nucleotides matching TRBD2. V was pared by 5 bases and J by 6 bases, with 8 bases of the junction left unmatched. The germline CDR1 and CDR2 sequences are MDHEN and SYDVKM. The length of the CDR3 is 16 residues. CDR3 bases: TGTGCCAGCAGTAGCCACCAACTAGCGGGGGGCAATGAGCAGTTCTTC. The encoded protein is CASSSHQLAGGNEQFF.

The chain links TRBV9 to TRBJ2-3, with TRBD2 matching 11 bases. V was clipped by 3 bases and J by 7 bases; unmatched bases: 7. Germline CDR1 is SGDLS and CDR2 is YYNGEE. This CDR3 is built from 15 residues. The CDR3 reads CASSAGTSGAYTQYF. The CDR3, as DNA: TGTGCCAGCAGCGCCGGGACTAGCGGAGCCTATACGCAGTATTTT. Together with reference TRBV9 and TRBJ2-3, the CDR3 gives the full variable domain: DSGVTQTPKHLITATGQRVTLRCSPRSGDLSVYWYQQSLDQGLQFLIQYYNGEERAKGNILERFSAQQFPDLHSELNLSSLELGDSALYFCASSAGTSGAYTQYFGPGTRLTVL.

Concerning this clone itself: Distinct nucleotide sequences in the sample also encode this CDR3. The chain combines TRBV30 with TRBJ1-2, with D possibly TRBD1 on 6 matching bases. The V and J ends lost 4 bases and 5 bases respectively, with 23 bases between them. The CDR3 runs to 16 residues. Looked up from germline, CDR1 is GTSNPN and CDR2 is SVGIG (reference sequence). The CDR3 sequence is CAWIRGGAPTGYGYTF. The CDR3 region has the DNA TGTGCCTGGATCAGAGGGGGGGCCCCTACAGGGTATGGCTACACCTTC.

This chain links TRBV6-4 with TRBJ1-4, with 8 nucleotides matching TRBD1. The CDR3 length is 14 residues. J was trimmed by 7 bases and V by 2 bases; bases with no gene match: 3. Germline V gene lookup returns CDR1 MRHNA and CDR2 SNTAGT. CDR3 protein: CASSDTDRAEKLFF. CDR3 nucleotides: TGTGCCAGCAGTGACACGGACAGGGCTGAAAAACTGTTTTTT.

In DNA form, the CDR3 reads TGTGCCAGCTCACCAGACAGGAGTAATGAAAAACTGTTTTTT. Translating gives CASSPDRSNEKLFF. The chain carries TRBV18 and TRBJ1-4, with D possibly being TRBD1 (6 bases). The CDR3 spans 14 residues. The V and J ends lost 2 bases and 4 bases respectively, with 8 bases between them. The V gene's germline CDR1 is KGHSH and CDR2 LQKENI.

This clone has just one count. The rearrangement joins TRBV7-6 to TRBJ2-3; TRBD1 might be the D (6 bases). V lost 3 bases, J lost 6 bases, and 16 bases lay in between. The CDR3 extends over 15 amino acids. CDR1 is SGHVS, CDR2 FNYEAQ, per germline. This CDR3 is CASSFRQTQGDTQYF. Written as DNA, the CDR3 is TGTGCCAGCAGCTTTCGACAAACCCAGGGGGATACGCAGTATTTT.

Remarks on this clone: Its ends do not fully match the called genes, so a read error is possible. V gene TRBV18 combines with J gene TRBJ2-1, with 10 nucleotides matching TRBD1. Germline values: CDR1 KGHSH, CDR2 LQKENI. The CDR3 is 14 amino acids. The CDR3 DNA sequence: TGTGCCAGCTCACCGGGACAGGGGTCGACGTCGCAGGTCTTC. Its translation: CASSPGQGSTSQVF.

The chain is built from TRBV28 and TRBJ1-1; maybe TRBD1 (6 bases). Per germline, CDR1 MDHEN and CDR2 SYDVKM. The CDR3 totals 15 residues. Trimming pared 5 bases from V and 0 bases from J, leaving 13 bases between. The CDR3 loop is CASSTTGTLNTEAFF. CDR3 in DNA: TGTGCCAGCAGTACTACGGGGACACTGAACACTGAAGCTTTCTTT. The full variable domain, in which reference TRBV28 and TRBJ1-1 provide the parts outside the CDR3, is DVKVTQSSRYLVKRTGEKVFLECVQDMDHENMFWYRQDPGLGLRLIYFSYDVKMKEKGDIPEGYSVSREKKERFSLILESASTNQTSMYLCASSTTGTLNTEAFFGQGTRLTVV.

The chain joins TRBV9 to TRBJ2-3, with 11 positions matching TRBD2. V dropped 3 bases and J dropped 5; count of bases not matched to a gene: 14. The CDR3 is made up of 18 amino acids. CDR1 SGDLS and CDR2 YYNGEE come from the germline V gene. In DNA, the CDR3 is TGTGCCAGCAGCGCCTCTAGCGGGGGGTCCTACTACCAAGATACGCAGTATTTT. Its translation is CASSASSGGSYYQDTQYF.

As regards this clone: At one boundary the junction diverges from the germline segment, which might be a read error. CDR3 in amino acids: CASSPQGALGNTEAFF. The CDR3 nucleotides read TGTGCCAGCTCGCCACAGGGGGCTTTGGGGAACACTGAAGCTTTCTTT. V gene TRBV18 combines with J gene TRBJ1-1, with TRBD1 matching 9 bases. From germline, CDR1 is KGHSH and CDR2 LQKENI. This CDR3 has 16 residues.

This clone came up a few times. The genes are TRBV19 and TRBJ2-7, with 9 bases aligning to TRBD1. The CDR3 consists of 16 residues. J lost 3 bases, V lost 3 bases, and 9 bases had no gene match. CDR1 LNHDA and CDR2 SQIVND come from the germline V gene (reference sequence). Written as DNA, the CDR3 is TGTGCCAGTAGTATTCGACAGGGGGGAGATTACTACGAGCAGTACTTC. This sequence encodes CASSIRQGGDYYEQYF.

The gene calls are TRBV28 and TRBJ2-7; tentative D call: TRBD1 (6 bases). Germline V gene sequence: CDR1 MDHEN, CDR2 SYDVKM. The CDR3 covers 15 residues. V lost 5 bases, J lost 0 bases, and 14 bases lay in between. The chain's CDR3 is CASSNGDTASYEQYF. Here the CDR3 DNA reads TGTGCCAGCAGTAATGGGGACACCGCCTCCTACGAGCAGTACTTC.

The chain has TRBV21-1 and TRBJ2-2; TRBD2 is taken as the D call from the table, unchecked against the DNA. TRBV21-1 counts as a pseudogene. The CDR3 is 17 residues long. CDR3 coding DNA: TGTGCCAGCAGCCCAAGACTAGCGGGGGGGCTGACCGGGGAGCTGTTTTTT. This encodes CASSPRLAGGLTGELFF.

The CDR3 loop reads CASSQGEKLFF. CDR3 in DNA: TGTGCCAGCAGTCAGGGGGAAAAACTGTTTTTT. This chain joins TRBV3-1 (or the pseudogene TRBV3-2) and TRBJ1-4; D is perhaps TRBD1 (6 bases). Germline V gene sequence: CDR1 LGHDT, CDR2 YNNKEL (reference sequence). The CDR3 is made up of 11 amino acids. The V and J ends lost 6 bases and 8 bases respectively, with 7 bases between them.

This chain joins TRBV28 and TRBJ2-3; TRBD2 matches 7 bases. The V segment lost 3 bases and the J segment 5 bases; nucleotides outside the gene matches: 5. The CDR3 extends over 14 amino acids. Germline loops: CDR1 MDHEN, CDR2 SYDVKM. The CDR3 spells CASSLSGGKDTQYF. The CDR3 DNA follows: TGTGCCAGCAGTTTGTCCGGGGGGAAAGATACGCAGTATTTT.

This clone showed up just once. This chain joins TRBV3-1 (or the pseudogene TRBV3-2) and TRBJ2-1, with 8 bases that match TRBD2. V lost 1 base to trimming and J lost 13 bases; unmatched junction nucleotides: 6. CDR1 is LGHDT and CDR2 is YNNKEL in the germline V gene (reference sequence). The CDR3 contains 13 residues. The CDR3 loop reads CASSQGGGGTQFF. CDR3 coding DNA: TGTGCCAGCAGCCAAGGGGGCGGGGGGACTCAGTTCTTC.